Following are 20 T cell receptor beta chains from one sample sequenced in a study of blood T cell repertoires in COVID-19. Measured with immunoSEQ multiplex PCR; TCRdb has only the in-frame clones, and not every one. The repertoire holds roughly 110,000 clones, with 76% as singletons. The specimen sequenced was peripheral blood. These receptor sequences come from a man aged 80 or over with COVID-19, enrolled during active disease.

The gene calls are TRBV11-3 and TRBJ2-7, with 7 bases that match TRBD1. V lost 5 bases to trimming and J lost 3 bases; unmatched junction nucleotides: 4. Per germline, CDR1 SGHNT and CDR2 YENEEA. The CDR3 extends over 13 amino acids. DNA for the CDR3: TGTGCCAGCAGCGCGACAGGGAGCTACGAGCAGTACTTC. Translated, it gives CASSATGSYEQYF.

This clone showed up just a few times. The V and J genes are TRBV3-1 (or the pseudogene TRBV3-2) and TRBJ2-7, with 9 nucleotides matching TRBD2. J gave up 3 bases and V 1 base, and 7 bases lay outside the gene matches. The CDR3 length is 16 residues. Germline CDR1 is LGHDT and CDR2 is YNNKEL (reference sequence). CDR3 sequence: CASSQGERSGSYEQYF. CDR3 coding DNA: TGTGCCAGCAGCCAAGGGGAGCGTAGCGGGAGCTACGAGCAGTACTTC.

The rearrangement links TRBV28 to TRBJ1-1; 9 bases map to TRBD1. CDR3 length: 15 amino acids. V shed 3 bases and J 4 bases; nucleotides not matched to a gene: 6. Germline CDR1 and CDR2: MDHEN and SYDVKM. DNA of the CDR3: TGTGCCAGCAGTTTGGACAGGGGATTCGGCACTGAAGCTTTCTTT. The encoded protein is CASSLDRGFGTEAFF.

The count of this clone is one. This sequence joins TRBV5-1 and TRBJ2-1, with TRBD2 matching 11 bases. J was trimmed by 4 bases and V by 0 bases; bases with no gene match: 6. Germline V gene data show CDR1 as SGHRS and CDR2 as YFSETQ. The CDR3 loop spans 17 amino acids. CDR3 coding DNA: TGCGCCAGCAGCTTGGGTGCCCTAGCGGGAGGATACAATGAGCAGTTCTTC. It translates to CASSLGALAGGYNEQFF.

The rearrangement links TRBV6-5 to TRBJ1-6, with D hard to call. The CDR3 covers 15 residues. V lost 4 bases and J lost 8, with 15 bases in between. The germline gives CDR1 MNHEY, CDR2 SVGAGI. CDR3 protein: CASSFGLLQDSPLHF. The CDR3, as DNA: TGTGCCAGCAGTTTCGGACTCCTTCAAGATTCACCCCTCCACTTT.

The gene calls are TRBV10-3 and TRBJ2-2, with TRBD1 as a possible D gene (6 bases). There are 15 residues in the CDR3. Trimming took off 3 bases at V and 6 bases at J, with 14 bases between the two ends. Germline assignment: CDR1 ENHRY and CDR2 SYGVKD. DNA for the CDR3: TGTGCCATCAGTGACCAAAACAGGGTTGCCGGGGAGCTGTTTTTT. This codes for CAISDQNRVAGELFF.

The rearrangement links TRBV3-1 (or the pseudogene TRBV3-2) to TRBJ2-7; TRBD2 agrees at 7 bases. From germline, CDR1 is LGHDT and CDR2 YNNKEL (reference sequence). This CDR3 has 13 residues. The V segment lost 7 bases and the J segment 10 bases; nucleotides outside the gene matches: 13. CDR3 coding DNA: TGTGCCAGCACCCGTGCGCCAGCGGGGAGTCAGTACTTC. It translates to CASTRAPAGSQYF.

The chain couples TRBV9 to TRBJ2-1, with 8 bases lining up with TRBD2. The CDR3 has 15 amino acids. CDR1 and CDR2 (germline): SGDLS, YYNGEE. V lost 1 base and J lost 0; bases outside the gene matches: 0. Written as DNA, the CDR3 is TGTGCCAGCAGCGTAAGCGGGAGCTCCTACAATGAGCAGTTCTTC. It codes for CASSVSGSSYNEQFF.

On this clone: The junction departs from germline at one end; a sequencing error may be responsible. The J gene is TRBJ2-7, the V gene TRBV28, with D possibly being TRBD2 (5 bases). CDR3 length: 12 residues. The germline V gene encodes CDR1 MDHEN and CDR2 SYDVKM. The CDR3 nucleotides are TGTGCCAGCAGTCCCAACCCCGGGGTCGAGATATTC. Its translation: CASSPNPGVEIF.

The chain links TRBV7-3 to TRBJ2-3; D unresolved. The V end lost 2 bases, the J end lost 1 base, and 4 bases lay between the germline ends. The germline V gene encodes CDR1 SGHTA and CDR2 FQGTGA. This CDR3 spans 13 amino acids. This CDR3 is CASSLQGTDTQYF. The CDR3 DNA reads as TGTGCCAGCAGCTTACAGGGCACAGATACGCAGTATTTT.

The CDR3 is CASSLWDSEIQETQYF. In nucleotides, the CDR3 is TGTGCCAGCTCCCTCTGGGACTCAGAAATCCAAGAGACCCAGTACTTC. This rearrangement joins TRBV6-9 to TRBJ2-5; D possibly corresponds to TRBD2 (6 bases). Trimming took off 8 bases at V and 1 base at J, with 20 bases between the two ends. This CDR3 comprises 16 residues. CDR1 is MNHGY, CDR2 SVAAGI, per germline.

The V and J genes are TRBV10-1 and TRBJ2-3; D is ambiguous. Trimming removed 2 bases at V and 3 bases at J, with 6 bases between. The CDR3 consists of 13 residues. Germline V gene data show CDR1 as WNHNN and CDR2 as SYGVQD (reference sequence). Here the CDR3 reads CASSEPLTDTQYF. CDR3 in DNA: TGCGCCAGCAGTGAGCCCCTGACAGATACGCAGTATTTT.

The V and J genes are TRBV12-3 or TRBV12-4 and TRBJ2-1, with D uncertain. Trimming removed 5 bases at V and 4 bases at J, with 6 bases between. This CDR3 has 12 amino acids. CDR3 amino acids: CASSPLYNEQFF. The DNA for the CDR3 is TGTGCCAGCAGTCCCCTGTACAATGAGCAGTTCTTC.

In this sample, this clone turned up a few times. The V call is TRBV24-1, the J call TRBJ1-5; possible D gene TRBD1, 6 bases. Germline CDR1 KGHDR, CDR2 SFDVKD. V was trimmed by 3 bases and J by 5 bases, leaving 10 bases between them. The CDR3 extends over 14 amino acids. Here the CDR3 reads CATSDPTGHQPQHF. The DNA of the CDR3 is TGTGCCACCAGTGATCCGACAGGCCATCAGCCCCAGCATTTT.

The gene calls are TRBV6-6 and TRBJ2-1, with 7 bases fitting TRBD2. The length of the CDR3 is 15 residues. Germline CDR1 is MNHNY and CDR2 is SVGAGI (reference sequence). The V and J ends lost 6 bases and 2 bases, in that order; junction bases with no gene match: 7. CDR3 in DNA: TGTGCCAGCAGGTCCCTAGCGGAGGCCTACAATGAGCAGTTCTTC. It encodes CASRSLAEAYNEQFF.

J is TRBJ1-1 and V is TRBV7-2; D perhaps matches TRBD1 (5 bases). The CDR3 extends over 16 amino acids. CDR1 is SGHTA, CDR2 FQGNSA, per germline. Trimming pared 6 bases from V and 4 bases from J, leaving 21 bases between. The CDR3, as DNA: TGTGCCAGCAGAATAGGCCCACAGGCACTTCGCACTGAAGCTTTCTTT. Translating it yields CASRIGPQALRTEAFF. Using reference TRBV7-2 and TRBJ1-1 for the parts outside the CDR3, the full variable domain is GAGVSQSPSNKVTEKGKDVELRCDPISGHTALYWYRQSLGQGLEFLIYFQGNSAPDKSGLPSDRFSAERTGGSVSTLTIQRTQQEDSAVYLCASRIGPQALRTEAFFGQGTRLTVV.

This clone was seen more than once but under ten times. The gene calls are TRBV6-5 and TRBJ1-1, with a tentative D call TRBD1 (5 bases). V dropped 7 bases and J dropped 6 bases, with 18 bases sitting between them. CDR3 length equals 14 residues. Germline V lookup: CDR1 MNHEY, CDR2 SVGAGI. In nucleotides, the CDR3 is TGTGCCAGCACCAGGACGGGGACTACTCCTGAAGCTTTCTTT. This encodes CASTRTGTTPEAFF.

This chain joins TRBV27 and TRBJ2-7, with 13 positions matching TRBD2. Germline loops: CDR1 MNHEY, CDR2 SMNVEV (reference sequence). Trimming cost V 3 bases and J 6 bases; bases outside gene matches: 8. This CDR3 region has 16 residues. The DNA for the CDR3 is TGTGCCAGCAGTTTTTGGGGACTAGCGGGACCCTTCGAGCAGTACTTC. This translates into CASSFWGLAGPFEQYF.

The V gene is TRBV6-1, the J gene TRBJ1-2, with unresolved D. Between the trimmed V and J ends, which lost 2 bases and 0 bases, there was a span of 7 bases. The CDR3 has 14 amino acids. Germline-derived CDR1 and CDR2 are MNHNS and SASEGT. As DNA, the CDR3 is TGTGCCAGCAGTGAATGGAGAGCTAACTATGGCTACACCTTC. Translated, it gives CASSEWRANYGYTF.

This clone was counted only a few times. The rearrangement uses TRBV5-1 and TRBJ2-7; 7 nucleotides agree with TRBD2. CDR3 length equals 15 residues. In germline, CDR1 is SGHRS, CDR2 YFSETQ. With 0 bases clipped from V and 3 bases from J, the junction kept 6 bases outside the gene matches. CDR3 region: CASSLVAGDNYEQYF. As DNA, the CDR3 is TGCGCCAGCAGCTTGGTCGCGGGAGATAACTACGAGCAGTACTTC.